One and the same sample provided the 4 T cell receptor beta chains below, sequenced in a study of T cells after yellow fever vaccination. From the 5' RACE reads, TCRdb called clonotypes with MiXCR, one entry per CDR3 protein. Here the sample spans around 46,000 distinct CDR3 sequences, approximately 7% being singletons. The input for sequencing was CD8+ T cells sorted from PBMCs, taken less than 16 days after the first yellow fever vaccination. Every receptor here comes from a man between 18 and 29 years old who received the YFV17D yellow fever vaccine.

The V call is TRBV6-2 or TRBV6-3, the J call TRBJ2-7; no clear D gene. The CDR3 is made up of 15 amino acids. V lost 5 bases and J 3 bases, leaving 17 bases between the germline ends. Germline CDR1 MNHEY, CDR2 SVGEGT. CDR3 coding DNA: TGTGCCAGCAGTGACCAGCGTTGGGAAGGCTACGAGCAGTACTTC. Its protein is CASSDQRWEGYEQYF.

Only a few counts were recorded for this clonotype. The CDR3 sequence: CASSLENRQGPYGYTF. The CDR3 bases are TGCGCCAGCAGCTTGGAAAATCGACAGGGCCCCTATGGCTACACCTTC. The V call is TRBV5-1, the J call TRBJ1-2; 7 nucleotides agree with TRBD1. The CDR3 is 16 residues long. CDR1 is SGHRS, CDR2 YFSETQ, per germline. Trimming at V came to 0 bases and at J to 4 bases, leaving 9 bases not matched to a gene.

In its sample, this clonotype ranks as medium-sized (0.01 to 0.1%). The rearrangement uses TRBV20-1 and TRBJ2-1, with 9 nucleotides matching TRBD1. This CDR3 has 15 amino acids. The V gene end was trimmed by 0 bases and the J gene end by 3 bases; junction bases not matched to a gene: 3. Germline V gene data show CDR1 as DFQATT and CDR2 as SNEGSKA (reference sequence). DNA of the CDR3: TGCAGTGCTAGAGACCGGGACAGGGACTACAATGAGCAGTTCTTC. It encodes CSARDRDRDYNEQFF.

This clonotype occurred a few times. The gene calls are TRBV24-1 and TRBJ1-5, with 7 bases that match TRBD1. Looked up from germline, CDR1 is KGHDR and CDR2 is SFDVKD. V gave up 3 bases and J gave up 3 bases; unmatched junction bases: 7. CDR3 length equals 16 residues. The CDR3 coding sequence is TGTGCCACCAGTGATCAGGACAGGCCGGTCAATCAGCCCCAGCATTTT. Its protein product is CATSDQDRPVNQPQHF.